This T cell receptor beta chain came from a study of Graves' ophthalmopathy and Graves' hyperthyroidism. About the research overall: Stable hyperthyroidism was defined by absence of ophthalmopathy within 18 months of follow-up.

The authors amplified TCR beta CDR3 regions from RNA transcripts. RT-PCR in the first round used HTBI primers; a second-round multiplex PCR followed. TCRdb recomputed calls from the multiplex PCR reads with MiXCR, one row per CDR3 protein. This table has 1 million to 1.3 million distinct CDR3 sequences, less than 45% appearing once. The study's findings and limits: Blood samples also showed most expanded thyroid clonotypes exceeding 0.001 frequency. The model achieved 70.59% sensitivity and 72.22% specificity for ophthalmopathy progression.

This clonotype has ten or more counts. Its matching antigen is unknown. The V end was cut by 5 bases, the J end by 0 bases, with 8 bases between. The length of the CDR3 is 14 residues. The gene calls are TRBV12-3 or TRBV12-4 and TRBJ1-5, with unresolved D. Source material: peripheral blood or thyroid tissue (not recorded which). This sequence was found in an adult man with Graves' hyperthyroidism. The CDR3 reads CASSGPHSNQPQHF. CDR3 DNA: TGTGCCAGCAGTGGCCCTCATAGCAATCAGCCCCAGCATTTT.